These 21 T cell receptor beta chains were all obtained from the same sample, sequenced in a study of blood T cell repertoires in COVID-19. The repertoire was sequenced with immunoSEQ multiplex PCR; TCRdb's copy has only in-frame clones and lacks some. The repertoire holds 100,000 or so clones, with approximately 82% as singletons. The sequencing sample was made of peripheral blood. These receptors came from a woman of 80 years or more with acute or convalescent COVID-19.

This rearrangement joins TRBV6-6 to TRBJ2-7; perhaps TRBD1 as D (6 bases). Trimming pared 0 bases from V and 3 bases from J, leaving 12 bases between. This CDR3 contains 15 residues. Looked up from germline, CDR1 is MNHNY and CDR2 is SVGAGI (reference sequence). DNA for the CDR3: TGTGCCAGCAGTTACTCAAACAGGGTGGGCTACGAGCAGTACGTC. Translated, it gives CASSYSNRVGYEQYV.

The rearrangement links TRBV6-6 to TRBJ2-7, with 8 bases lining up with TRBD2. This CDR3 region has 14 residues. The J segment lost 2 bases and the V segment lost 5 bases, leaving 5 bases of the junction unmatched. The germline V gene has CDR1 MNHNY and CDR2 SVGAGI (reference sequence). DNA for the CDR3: TGTGCCAGCAGTGGCGGGAGGAGGGCCTACGAGCAGTACGTC. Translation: CASSGGRRAYEQYV.

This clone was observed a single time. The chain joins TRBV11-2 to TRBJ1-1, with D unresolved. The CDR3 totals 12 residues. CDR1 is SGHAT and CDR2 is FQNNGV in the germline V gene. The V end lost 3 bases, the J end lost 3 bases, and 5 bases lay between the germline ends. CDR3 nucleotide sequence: TGTGCCAGCAGCTTCAGTTACACTGAAGCTTTCTTT. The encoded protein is CASSFSYTEAFF.

The CDR3 DNA is TGTGCTAGTGGTTTGGTAGCGGGAGGGCCGAATACGCAGTATTTT. Translating gives CASGLVAGGPNTQYF. V is TRBV12-5 and J is TRBJ2-3, with TRBD2 identical over 10 bases. The junction had 4 bases not matched to a gene; V was cut back by 0 bases and J by 7 bases. Germline values: CDR1 LGHNT, CDR2 FRNRAP. The CDR3 consists of 15 residues.

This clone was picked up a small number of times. The DNA for the CDR3 is TGTGCCAGCAGCCGGGGACAGCTAAACGACAAAGAAGCTTTCTTT. It encodes CASSRGQLNDKEAFF. V gene TRBV7-9 combines with J gene TRBJ1-1; 7 bases align to TRBD1. The germline V gene has CDR1 SEHNR and CDR2 FQNEAQ (reference sequence). CDR3 length equals 15 residues. Unmatched junction bases numbered 14, after V lost 5 bases and J lost 8 bases.

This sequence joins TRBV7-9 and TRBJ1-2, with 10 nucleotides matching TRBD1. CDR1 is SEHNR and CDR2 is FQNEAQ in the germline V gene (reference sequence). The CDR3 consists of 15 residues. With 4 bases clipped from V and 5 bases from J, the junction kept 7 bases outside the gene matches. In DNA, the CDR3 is TGTGCCAGCAGCTCCCCGACAGGGGGCTCATATGGCTACACCTTC. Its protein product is CASSSPTGGSYGYTF.

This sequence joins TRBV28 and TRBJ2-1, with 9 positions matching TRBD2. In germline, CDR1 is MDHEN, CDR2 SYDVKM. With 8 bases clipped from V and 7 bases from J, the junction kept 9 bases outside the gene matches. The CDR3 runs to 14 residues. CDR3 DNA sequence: TGTGCCAGCTTCTCGGGCGGGAGGGATAATGAGCAGTTCTTC. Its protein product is CASFSGGRDNEQFF. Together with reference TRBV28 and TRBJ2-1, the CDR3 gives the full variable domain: DVKVTQSSRYLVKRTGEKVFLECVQDMDHENMFWYRQDPGLGLRLIYFSYDVKMKEKGDIPEGYSVSREKKERFSLILESASTNQTSMYLCASFSGGRDNEQFFGPGTRLTVL.

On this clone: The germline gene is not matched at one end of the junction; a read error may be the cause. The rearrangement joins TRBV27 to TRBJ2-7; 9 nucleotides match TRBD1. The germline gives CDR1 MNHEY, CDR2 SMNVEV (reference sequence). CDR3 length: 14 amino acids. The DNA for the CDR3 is TGTGCCAGCAGTTTGGATTCTAGGGACAGGGCAATTAAGTTC. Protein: CASSLDSRDRAIKF.

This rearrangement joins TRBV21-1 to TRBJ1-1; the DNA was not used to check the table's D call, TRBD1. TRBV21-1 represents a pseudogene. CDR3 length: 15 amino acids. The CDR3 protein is CASSKGTRGNAEAFF. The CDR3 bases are TGTGCCAGCAGCAAAGGGACAAGGGGGAACGCTGAAGCTTTCTTT.

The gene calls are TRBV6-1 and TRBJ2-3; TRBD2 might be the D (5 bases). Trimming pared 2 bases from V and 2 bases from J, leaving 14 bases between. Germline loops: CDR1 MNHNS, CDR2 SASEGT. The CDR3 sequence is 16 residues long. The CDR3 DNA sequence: TGTGCCAGCAGTGAAAACGGAGGACGCCCCACAGATACGCAGTATTTT. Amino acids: CASSENGGRPTDTQYF.

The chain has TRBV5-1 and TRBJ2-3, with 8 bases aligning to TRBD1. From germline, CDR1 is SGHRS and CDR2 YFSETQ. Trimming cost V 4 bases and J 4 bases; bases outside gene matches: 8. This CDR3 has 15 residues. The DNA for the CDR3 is TGCGCCAGCAGCCTACCGACAGGGGCCCCAGATACGCAGTATTTT. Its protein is CASSLPTGAPDTQYF. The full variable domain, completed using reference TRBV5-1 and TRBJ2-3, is KAGVTQTPRYLIKTRGQQVTLSCSPISGHRSVSWYQQTPGQGLQFLFEYFSETQRNKGNFPGRFSGRQFSNSRSEMNVSTLELGDSALYLCASSLPTGAPDTQYFGPGTRLTVL.

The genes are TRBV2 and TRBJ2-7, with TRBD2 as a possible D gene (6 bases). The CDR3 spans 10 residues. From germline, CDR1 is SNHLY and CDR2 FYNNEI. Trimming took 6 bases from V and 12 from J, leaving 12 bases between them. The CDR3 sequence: CASRRTILYV. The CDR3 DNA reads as TGTGCCAGCAGGAGGACTATCTTGTACGTC.

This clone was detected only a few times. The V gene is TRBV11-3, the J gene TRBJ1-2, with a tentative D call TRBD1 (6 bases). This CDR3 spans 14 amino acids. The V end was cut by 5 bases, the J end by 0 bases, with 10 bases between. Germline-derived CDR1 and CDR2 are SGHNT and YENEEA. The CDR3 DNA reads TGTGCCAGCAGCCCGGACAGCCCTAACTATGGCTACACCTTC. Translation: CASSPDSPNYGYTF.

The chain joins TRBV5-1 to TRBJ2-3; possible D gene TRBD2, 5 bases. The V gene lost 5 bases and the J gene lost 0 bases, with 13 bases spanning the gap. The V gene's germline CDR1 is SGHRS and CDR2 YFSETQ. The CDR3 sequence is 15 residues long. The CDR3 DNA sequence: TGCGCCAGCAGTTTTAATAGCGCGAGCACAGATACGCAGTATTTT. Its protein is CASSFNSASTDTQYF.

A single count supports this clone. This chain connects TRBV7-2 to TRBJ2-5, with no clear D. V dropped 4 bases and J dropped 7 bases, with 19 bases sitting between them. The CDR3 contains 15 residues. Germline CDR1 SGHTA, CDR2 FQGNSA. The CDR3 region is CASSSDGSRPRTQYF. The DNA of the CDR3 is TGTGCCAGCAGCTCTGACGGGTCTCGTCCTAGGACCCAGTACTTC.

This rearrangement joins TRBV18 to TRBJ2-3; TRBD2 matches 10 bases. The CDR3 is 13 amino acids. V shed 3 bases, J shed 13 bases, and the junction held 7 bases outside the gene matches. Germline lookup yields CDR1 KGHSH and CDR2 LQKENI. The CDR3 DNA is TGTGCCAGCTCACCTGGATTAACTAGCGGGGAGTATTTT. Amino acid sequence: CASSPGLTSGEYF.

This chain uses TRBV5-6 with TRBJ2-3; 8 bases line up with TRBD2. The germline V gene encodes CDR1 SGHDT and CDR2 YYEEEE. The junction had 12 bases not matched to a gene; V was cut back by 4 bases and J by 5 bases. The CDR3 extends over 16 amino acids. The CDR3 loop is CASSGFEAGERDTQYF. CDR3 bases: TGTGCCAGCAGCGGATTTGAAGCGGGAGAGCGAGATACGCAGTATTTT.

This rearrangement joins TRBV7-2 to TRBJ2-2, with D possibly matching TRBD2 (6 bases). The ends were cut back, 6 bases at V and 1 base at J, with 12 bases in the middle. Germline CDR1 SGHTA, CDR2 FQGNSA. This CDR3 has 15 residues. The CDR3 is CASRFAGGNTGELFF. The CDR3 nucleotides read TGTGCCAGCAGGTTCGCCGGGGGGAACACCGGGGAGCTGTTTTTT.

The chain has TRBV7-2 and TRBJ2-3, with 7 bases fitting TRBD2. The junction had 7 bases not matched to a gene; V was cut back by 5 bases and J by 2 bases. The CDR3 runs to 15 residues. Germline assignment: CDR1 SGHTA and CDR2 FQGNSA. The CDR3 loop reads CASSRGLLTTDTQYF. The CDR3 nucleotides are TGTGCCAGCAGCCGGGGACTACTTACCACAGATACGCAGTATTTT.

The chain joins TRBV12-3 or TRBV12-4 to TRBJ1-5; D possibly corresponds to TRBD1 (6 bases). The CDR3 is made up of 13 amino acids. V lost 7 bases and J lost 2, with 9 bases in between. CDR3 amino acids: CASKGGRNQPQHF. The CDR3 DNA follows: TGTGCCAGCAAAGGGGGTCGCAATCAGCCCCAGCATTTT.

As DNA, the CDR3 is TGTGCCAGCATCAAGGAGGAGGGATGGGATCAGCCCCAGCATTTT. Amino acids: CASIKEEGWDQPQHF. This rearrangement joins TRBV28 to TRBJ1-5, with no clear D. Germline V gives CDR1 MDHEN, CDR2 SYDVKM. V was trimmed by 7 bases and J by 5 bases, leaving 18 bases between them. This CDR3 has 15 amino acids.